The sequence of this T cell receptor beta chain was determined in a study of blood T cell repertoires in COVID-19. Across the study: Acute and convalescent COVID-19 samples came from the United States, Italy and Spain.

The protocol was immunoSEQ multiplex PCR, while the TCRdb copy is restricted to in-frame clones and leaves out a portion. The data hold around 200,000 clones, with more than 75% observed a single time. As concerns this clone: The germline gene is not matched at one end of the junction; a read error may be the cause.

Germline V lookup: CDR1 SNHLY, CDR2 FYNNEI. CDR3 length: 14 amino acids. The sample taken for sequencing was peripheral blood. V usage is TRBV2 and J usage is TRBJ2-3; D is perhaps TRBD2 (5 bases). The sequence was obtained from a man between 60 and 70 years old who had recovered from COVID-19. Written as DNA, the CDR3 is TGTGCCAGCACTGAACGGGGTATTACAGATACGCAGTATTTT. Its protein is CASTERGITDTQYF.